This is a list of T cell receptor beta chains from one sample in a study of tumor and adjacent non-tumor tissue in lung cancer. TCRdb reprocessed the multiplex PCR reads via MiXCR and lists one record per CDR3 protein. This sample has roughly 140,000 distinct CDR3 sequences, with approximately 64% found just once. Specimen: lung tumor tissue. The receptors originated from a man in his 60s with small cell lung cancer. The conserved cysteine and the conserved F or W are not part of the CDR3 here.

V gene: TRBV11-2
J gene: TRBJ2-5
CDR3 protein: ASSPGYSQETQY

V gene: TRBV7-3
J gene: TRBJ2-3
CDR3 protein: ASSSSSASTDTQY

V gene: TRBV5-6
J gene: TRBJ2-3
CDR3 protein: ASSSPGLAGSDTQY

V gene: TRBV11-2
J gene: TRBJ2-3
CDR3 protein: ASMGRVKDTRC

V gene: TRBV11-2
J gene: TRBJ1-3
CDR3 protein: ATSYDRGVNTIY

V gene: TRBV12-5
J gene: TRBJ1-4
CDR3 protein: VSGPCLSNEKLF

V gene: TRBV20-1
J gene: TRBJ1-5
CDR3 protein: SASPGTGTVNHPQN

V gene: TRBV5-1
J gene: TRBJ1-1
CDR3 protein: ASSLGRQGQGEAF

V gene: TRBV11-2
J gene: TRBJ2-7
CDR3 protein: ASSRAGTGEYEQY

V gene: TRBV14
J gene: TRBJ1-1
CDR3 protein: ASGRLNTGAF

V gene: TRBV12-3/TRBV12-4
J gene: TRBJ2-3
CDR3 protein: ASSLGGKGTQY

V gene: TRBV5-4
J gene: TRBJ2-2
CDR3 protein: ASSMLTGVSGTGELF

V gene: TRBV20-1
J gene: TRBJ2-3
CDR3 protein: SATSGISADTQY

V gene: TRBV6-1
J gene: TRBJ2-3
CDR3 protein: TSTHLAFTDTQY

V gene: TRBV21-1
J gene: TRBJ2-5
CDR3 protein: ASSNAQETQY

V gene: TRBV5-4
J gene: TRBJ2-5
CDR3 protein: ASNLGQQGRQY

V gene: TRBV29-1
J gene: TRBJ2-1
CDR3 protein: SVEDRISGDEQF

V gene: TRBV29-1
J gene: TRBJ2-1
CDR3 protein: SFSYQQGDNEQF

V gene: TRBV20-1
J gene: NA
CDR3 protein: SAAGTRGNQAQY